This TCR beta chain was documented in a study of blood T cell repertoires in COVID-19. About the research overall: Some COVID-19 samples were acute and others convalescent; all came from the United States, Italy and Spain.

Per the study methods: Estimation of nucleated cell counts was performed using reference gene primer amplification. This table comes from immunoSEQ multiplex PCR, and its TCRdb copy is limited to in-frame clones, with some not included. V and J calls and clone size follow that table, whereas D and trimming were derived from the DNA. The sample lists around 80,000 clones, 80% to 90% seen once, with roughly 4.8% in the top ten. The CDR3 contains 18 residues. Per the germline V gene, CDR1 is MNHEY and CDR2 is SMNVEV (reference sequence). Germline trimming cut 5 bases from V and 10 bases from J; bases unmatched to any gene: 20.

This sequence joins TRBV27 and TRBJ2-2; TRBD1 matches at 9 bases. Sequences were obtained from peripheral blood. This TCR came from a woman aged 80 or over with active or convalescent COVID-19. CDR3 residues: CASSATGTGWREYMELFF. In nucleotides, the CDR3 is TGTGCCAGCAGTGCAACCGGGACAGGGTGGCGGGAGTATATGGAGCTGTTTTTT.